A single sample gave rise to the 19 T cell receptor beta chains below, sequenced in a study of blood T cell repertoires in COVID-19. Using immunoSEQ multiplex PCR, the repertoire was profiled, and TCRdb retains in-frame clones only, with some absent. The repertoire includes 90,000 to 130,000 clones, approximately 85% of them detected once, and less than 1.5% sits in the top ten. The sample consisted of peripheral blood. Source of these receptors: a man aged 35-49 years with acute or convalescent COVID-19.

This chain links TRBV5-6 with TRBJ2-3; 14 nucleotides line up with TRBD2. CDR3 length: 17 amino acids. J gave up 3 bases and V 3 bases, and 6 bases lay outside the gene matches. Germline CDR1 is SGHDT and CDR2 is YYEEEE. This CDR3 is CASSSTWTSGGTDTQYF. The CDR3 nucleotides read TGTGCCAGCAGCTCTACGTGGACTAGCGGGGGGACAGATACGCAGTATTTT.

This chain connects TRBV7-9 to TRBJ1-1, with 7 bases aligning to TRBD1. The germline V gene has CDR1 SEHNR and CDR2 FQNEAQ (reference sequence). Germline trimming cut 0 bases from V and 4 bases from J; bases unmatched to any gene: 5. This CDR3 is 15 amino acids long. The CDR3 region is CASSLAGGMGTEAFF. The DNA of the CDR3 is TGTGCCAGCAGCTTAGCAGGGGGCATGGGCACTGAAGCTTTCTTT.

The gene calls are TRBV7-9 and TRBJ1-2; 8 bases agree with TRBD1. Germline CDR1 SEHNR, CDR2 FQNEAQ (reference sequence). The CDR3 extends over 15 amino acids. V lost 2 bases, J lost 2 bases, and 4 bases stayed unmatched. The CDR3 loop is CASSLTQGANYGYTF. The CDR3 coding sequence is TGTGCCAGCAGCTTAACCCAGGGGGCGAACTATGGCTACACCTTC.

This sequence joins TRBV7-9 and TRBJ1-6; 7 bases are a match to TRBD1. The V gene's germline CDR1 is SEHNR and CDR2 FQNEAQ (reference sequence). V dropped 2 bases and J dropped 10; count of bases not matched to a gene: 2. This CDR3 spans 13 amino acids. Here the CDR3 reads CASSLQGGSPLHF. The CDR3 nucleotides read TGTGCCAGCAGCTTACAGGGGGGCTCACCCCTCCACTTT.

This chain joins TRBV28 and TRBJ2-3; D remains unclear. Germline CDR1 is MDHEN and CDR2 is SYDVKM. Trimming left V 9 bases short and J 6 bases short, with 13 bases between. CDR3 length: 12 residues. For the CDR3, the DNA is TGTGCCAGTAGAACGCCCAGGGATACGCAGTATTTT. It specifies CASRTPRDTQYF. Full variable domain (remainder filled in from reference TRBV28 and TRBJ2-3): DVKVTQSSRYLVKRTGEKVFLECVQDMDHENMFWYRQDPGLGLRLIYFSYDVKMKEKGDIPEGYSVSREKKERFSLILESASTNQTSMYLCASRTPRDTQYFGPGTRLTVL.

V gene TRBV18 combines with J gene TRBJ1-3; 9 nucleotides line up with TRBD1. Germline V lookup: CDR1 KGHSH, CDR2 LQKENI. V trimming: 1 base; J trimming: 8 bases; junction bases outside the gene matches: 12. There are 17 residues in the CDR3. CDR3 nucleotide sequence: TGTGCCAGCTCACCACTCGGGACAGGGATTCTGAGAGACACCATATATTTT. Translated: CASSPLGTGILRDTIYF.

The V gene is TRBV12-3 or TRBV12-4, the J gene TRBJ2-5; D remains ambiguous. V was pared by 6 bases and J by 2 bases, with 4 bases between. The CDR3 consists of 11 residues. CDR3 in amino acids: CASRQQETQYF. As DNA, the CDR3 is TGTGCCAGCAGACAACAAGAGACCCAGTACTTC.

V and J are TRBV11-2 and TRBJ2-1, with 11 bases that match TRBD1. The J segment lost 4 bases and the V segment lost 5 bases, leaving 4 bases of the junction unmatched. The length of the CDR3 is 15 residues. Per germline, CDR1 SGHAT and CDR2 FQNNGV. DNA for the CDR3: TGTGCCAGCAGCCCTGGACAGGGGGCTTACAATGAGCAGTTCTTC. This encodes CASSPGQGAYNEQFF.

Only a few counts were recorded for this clone. The V gene is TRBV3-1 (or the pseudogene TRBV3-2), the J gene TRBJ2-5; D might be TRBD1 (5 bases). Germline assignment: CDR1 LGHDT and CDR2 YNNKEL (reference sequence). V lost 0 bases and J lost 4, with 9 bases in between. The CDR3 is 14 residues long. CDR3 nucleotide sequence: TGTGCCAGCAGCCAAGATATAAGGGGAGAGACCCAGTACTTC. As protein: CASSQDIRGETQYF.

With respect to this clone: The junction and the germline gene differ at one end; a read error may be behind it. The chain employs TRBV28 and TRBJ1-3; D might be TRBD1 (6 bases). The CDR3 spans 13 residues. Germline CDR1 MDHEN, CDR2 SYDVKM. The CDR3, as DNA: TGTGCCAGCATATCACAGGGTGGAGACACCATATATTTT. Amino acids: CASISQGGDTIYF.

The chain is built from TRBV28 and TRBJ2-1; 13 bases are shared with TRBD2. The CDR3 is made up of 15 amino acids. The V segment lost 4 bases and the J segment 7 bases; nucleotides outside the gene matches: 4. Germline CDR1 and CDR2: MDHEN and SYDVKM. The CDR3: CASSSGTSGTNEQFF. The CDR3, as DNA: TGTGCCAGCAGTTCCGGGACTAGCGGGACTAATGAGCAGTTCTTC.

This chain connects TRBV4-2 to TRBJ2-3, with 12 bases fitting TRBD2. The CDR3 covers 16 residues. Trimming removed 1 base from V and 6 bases from J; junction bases left unmatched: 5. Germline V gives CDR1 LGHNA, CDR2 YNFKEQ. CDR3 amino acids: CASSQVGTSGWDTQYF. The CDR3 DNA follows: TGTGCCAGCAGCCAAGTAGGGACTAGCGGGTGGGATACGCAGTATTTT.

This clone has a handful of counts. This chain uses TRBV7-2 with TRBJ2-7, with D uncertain. Germline lookup yields CDR1 SGHTA and CDR2 FQGNSA. The CDR3 is 14 amino acids. Trimming left V 5 bases short and J 4 bases short, with 15 bases between. CDR3 DNA: TGTGCCAGCAGCCTCGCCCCGTTTCAGTACGAGCAGTACTTC. Its translation is CASSLAPFQYEQYF.

This clone was counted a single time. The rearrangement links TRBV9 to TRBJ2-2; D may be TRBD1 (7 bases). Germline-derived CDR1 and CDR2 are SGDLS and YYNGEE. The CDR3 spans 17 residues. V was pared by 0 bases and J by 4 bases, with 16 bases between. The CDR3 sequence: CASSVAFRGDFTGELFF. CDR3 bases: TGTGCCAGCAGCGTAGCCTTCAGGGGGGATTTCACCGGGGAGCTGTTTTTT. Using reference TRBV9 and TRBJ2-2 for the parts outside the CDR3, the full variable domain is DSGVTQTPKHLITATGQRVTLRCSPRSGDLSVYWYQQSLDQGLQFLIQYYNGEERAKGNILERFSAQQFPDLHSELNLSSLELGDSALYFCASSVAFRGDFTGELFFGEGSRLTVL.

The V call is TRBV7-2, the J call TRBJ2-1; 12 bases line up with TRBD1. The CDR3 has 16 residues. The germline V gene has CDR1 SGHTA and CDR2 FQGNSA. The trim removed 2 bases at V and 6 bases at J, leaving 5 bases unmatched. CDR3 nucleotides: TGTGCCAGCAGCTTATGGGGGGACAGGGGGCGCAATGAGCAGTTCTTC. Protein product: CASSLWGDRGRNEQFF.

The chain links TRBV5-1 to TRBJ1-1; maybe TRBD1 (6 bases). The V end was cut by 0 bases, the J end by 4 bases, with 10 bases between. The germline V gene encodes CDR1 SGHRS and CDR2 YFSETQ. This CDR3 is built from 14 residues. DNA for the CDR3: TGCGCCAGCAGCTTGGGGGACACGGCCACTGAAGCTTTCTTT. This gives the protein CASSLGDTATEAFF. The full variable domain, with the rest looked up from reference TRBV5-1 and TRBJ1-1, is KAGVTQTPRYLIKTRGQQVTLSCSPISGHRSVSWYQQTPGQGLQFLFEYFSETQRNKGNFPGRFSGRQFSNSRSEMNVSTLELGDSALYLCASSLGDTATEAFFGQGTRLTVV.

In DNA form, the CDR3 reads TGTGCCAGCAGCCACACTAGCGGAGAGGGCACAGATACGCAGTATTTT. This codes for CASSHTSGEGTDTQYF. V is TRBV4-2 and J is TRBJ2-3; 8 bases are shared with TRBD2. V was pared by 3 bases and J by 1 base, with 6 bases of the junction left unmatched. CDR1 is LGHNA, CDR2 YNFKEQ, per germline. This CDR3 is 16 amino acids long.

This rearrangement joins TRBV4-3 to TRBJ2-1; 7 bases agree with TRBD2. This CDR3 region has 11 residues. The germline CDR1 and CDR2 sequences are LGHNA and YSLEER. The CDR3 is CAAGSNNEQFF. The DNA for the CDR3 is TGCGCAGCGGGGAGTAACAATGAGCAGTTCTTC.

This chain links TRBV24-1 with TRBJ2-1; possibly TRBD2 for D (5 bases). CDR1 and CDR2 from the germline V gene are KGHDR and SFDVKD. This CDR3 contains 16 residues. The V end was cut by 1 base, the J end by 3 bases, with 12 bases between. CDR3 residues: CATSDLSSAHYNEQFF. CDR3 nucleotides: TGTGCCACCAGTGATTTAAGTAGCGCGCACTACAATGAGCAGTTCTTC.